Following are 29 T cell receptor beta chains from one sample sequenced in a study of cytomegalovirus exposure and HLA in healthy donors. TCRdb keeps only in-frame clones here, not all; method: immunoSEQ multiplex PCR. This sample has some 140,000 clones, with 84% found just once. Sequencing was done on a sample of PBMCs. All receptors derive from a woman aged 25 to 45 in good health and CMV-seronegative.

The chain is built from TRBV18 and TRBJ2-1, with TRBD2 matching over 13 bases. This CDR3 is built from 16 residues. Germline-derived CDR1 and CDR2 are KGHSH and LQKENI. V dropped 3 bases and J dropped 4; count of bases not matched to a gene: 3. As DNA, the CDR3 is TGTGCCAGCTCACCCTGGACTAGCGGGGGATACAATGAGCAGTTCTTC. Translating it yields CASSPWTSGGYNEQFF.

The chain uses TRBV28 and TRBJ2-3, with D maybe TRBD2 (6 bases). Trimming left V 6 bases short and J 2 bases short, with 12 bases between. Germline V lookup: CDR1 MDHEN, CDR2 SYDVKM. The CDR3 covers 14 residues. CDR3 amino acids: CASSPGDLTDTQYF. The CDR3 DNA follows: TGTGCCAGCAGCCCGGGAGACCTCACAGATACGCAGTATTTT.

J is TRBJ1-1 and V is TRBV5-4; D is possibly TRBD1 (5 bases). This CDR3 spans 15 amino acids. The V end lost 4 bases, the J end lost 0 bases, and 13 bases lay between the germline ends. Germline-derived CDR1 and CDR2 are SGHNT and YYREEE (reference sequence). Written as DNA, the CDR3 is TGTGCCAGCAGCACCTCAACCAGGGTGAACACTGAAGCTTTCTTT. This encodes CASSTSTRVNTEAFF.

The chain carries TRBV5-1 and TRBJ2-3; unclear D gene. The CDR3 sequence is 11 residues long. Germline V gives CDR1 SGHRS, CDR2 YFSETQ. Between the trimmed V and J ends, which lost 2 bases and 6 bases, there was a span of 4 bases. CDR3: CASSFLDTQYF. In DNA form, the CDR3 reads TGCGCCAGCAGCTTCCTCGATACGCAGTATTTT.

The rearrangement links TRBV28 to TRBJ1-2; tentative D call: TRBD1 (5 bases). The germline gives CDR1 MDHEN, CDR2 SYDVKM. The V end was cut by 6 bases, the J end by 7 bases, with 15 bases between. The CDR3 totals 13 residues. CDR3 loop: CASREGRAGGYTF. The CDR3 nucleotides are TGTGCCAGCAGGGAGGGACGAGCGGGTGGCTACACCTTC.

The V call is TRBV6-5, the J call TRBJ2-2; 8 bases map to TRBD1. CDR3 length: 14 amino acids. The V gene end was trimmed by 5 bases and the J gene end by 8 bases; junction bases not matched to a gene: 7. Germline values: CDR1 MNHEY, CDR2 SVGAGI. The chain's CDR3 is CASSPDRGVGELFF. CDR3 DNA sequence: TGTGCCAGCAGTCCCGACAGGGGTGTAGGGGAGCTGTTTTTT.

The chain carries TRBV6-5 and TRBJ1-6; D gene unclear. V was shortened by 5 bases and J by 8 bases, with 16 bases between the two germline ends. CDR3 size: 15 residues. Germline values: CDR1 MNHEY, CDR2 SVGAGI. CDR3 bases: TGTGCCAGCAGTCCTTCAGAGGGTCGCCATTCACCCCTCCACTTT. It is translated as CASSPSEGRHSPLHF.

The table lists this clone with a few counts. This chain joins TRBV28 and TRBJ2-7; TRBD1 matches at 10 bases. V was pared by 5 bases and J by 5 bases, with 6 bases of the junction left unmatched. This CDR3 spans 14 amino acids. CDR1 is MDHEN and CDR2 is SYDVKM in the germline V gene. The CDR3 bases are TGTGCCAGCAGTCACTCCGGGACAGGGGACGAGCAGTACTTC. Residues: CASSHSGTGDEQYF. Using reference TRBV28 and TRBJ2-7 for the parts outside the CDR3, the full variable domain is DVKVTQSSRYLVKRTGEKVFLECVQDMDHENMFWYRQDPGLGLRLIYFSYDVKMKEKGDIPEGYSVSREKKERFSLILESASTNQTSMYLCASSHSGTGDEQYFGPGTRLTVT.

This clone was recorded once. The J gene is TRBJ1-3, the V gene TRBV5-4, with D unresolved. Germline CDR1 is SGHNT and CDR2 is YYREEE (reference sequence). V was clipped by 0 bases and J by 4 bases, with 8 bases between them. The CDR3 consists of 14 residues. CDR3 sequence reads: CASSLDNAGNTIYF. The CDR3 DNA reads as TGTGCCAGCAGCTTGGATAACGCGGGAAACACCATATATTTT.

The chain links TRBV19 to TRBJ2-6; maybe TRBD2 (6 bases). The V end was cut by 5 bases, the J end by 0 bases, with 11 bases between. CDR1 is LNHDA and CDR2 is SQIVND in the germline V gene (reference sequence). The CDR3 spans 16 residues. In DNA, the CDR3 is TGTGCCAGTAGTGGCGGGGACCTCTCTGGGGCCAACGTCCTGACTTTC. Residues: CASSGGDLSGANVLTF.

The chain recombines TRBV2 with TRBJ1-5; possible D gene TRBD1, 6 bases. The CDR3 is 14 amino acids. Trimming removed 6 bases from V and 5 bases from J, with 14 bases in between. CDR1 SNHLY and CDR2 FYNNEI come from the germline V gene. The chain's CDR3 is CASRGSGAYQPQHF. The CDR3 DNA sequence: TGTGCCAGCAGGGGATCAGGGGCCTATCAGCCCCAGCATTTT.

The chain couples TRBV7-6 to TRBJ2-1; unclear D gene. Germline values: CDR1 SGHVS, CDR2 FNYEAQ. V lost 1 base and J lost 9, with 10 bases in between. CDR3 length equals 13 residues. The CDR3 region has the DNA TGTGCCAGCAGCTTAGAACTGCCGGGTGAGCAGTTCTTC. Translation gives CASSLELPGEQFF.

This CDR3 reads CASSPVWGPQETQYF. As DNA, the CDR3 is TGTGCCAGCAGCCCTGTTTGGGGGCCTCAAGAGACCCAGTACTTC. The V and J genes are TRBV7-3 and TRBJ2-5, with D possibly matching TRBD1 (6 bases). The V and J ends lost 5 bases and 2 bases respectively, with 15 bases between them. This CDR3 spans 15 amino acids. Germline CDR1 and CDR2: SGHTA and FQGTGA.

This sequence joins TRBV28 and TRBJ2-3; a weak D match, TRBD1 (6 bases). Per germline, CDR1 MDHEN and CDR2 SYDVKM. CDR3 length: 16 amino acids. Trimming took 5 bases from V and 6 from J, leaving 21 bases between them. CDR3 nucleotide sequence: TGTGCCAGCAGTCCCCACGCTCCAGGGGATTGGGATACGCAGTATTTT. This encodes CASSPHAPGDWDTQYF.

This clone has just a few counts. J is TRBJ1-1 and V is TRBV20-1; the D is unclear. Germline V CDR1 and CDR2: DFQATT, SNEGSKA (reference sequence). V lost 2 bases and J 3 bases, leaving 4 bases between the germline ends. This CDR3 spans 11 amino acids. The DNA of the CDR3 is TGCAGTGCTAGAACTGACACTGAAGCTTTCTTT. Encoded protein: CSARTDTEAFF.

This rearrangement joins TRBV27 to TRBJ1-2; 7 bases align to TRBD1. V lost 3 bases to trimming and J lost 6 bases; unmatched junction nucleotides: 1. The germline gives CDR1 MNHEY, CDR2 SMNVEV (reference sequence). CDR3 length equals 12 residues. The DNA of the CDR3 is TGTGCCAGCAGTTTTACAGGGGATGGCTACACCTTC. Translating it yields CASSFTGDGYTF.

This chain uses TRBV2 with TRBJ2-3, with D maybe TRBD2 (6 bases). Germline V gene lookup returns CDR1 SNHLY and CDR2 FYNNEI. The CDR3 is 16 amino acids. V dropped 5 bases and J dropped 1 base, with 16 bases sitting between them. CDR3 residues: CASSPTATGGTDTQYF. The DNA for the CDR3 is TGTGCCAGCAGTCCGACTGCTACGGGGGGCACAGATACGCAGTATTTT.

The rearrangement links TRBV7-2 to TRBJ2-5; 9 nucleotides line up with TRBD1. The J segment lost 7 bases and the V segment lost 1 base, leaving 1 base of the junction unmatched. This CDR3 contains 13 residues. Germline loops: CDR1 SGHTA, CDR2 FQGNSA. Here the CDR3 reads CASSLGQGVTQYF. CDR3 nucleotides: TGTGCCAGCAGCTTAGGACAGGGGGTGACCCAGTACTTC.

The J gene is TRBJ1-2, the V gene TRBV6-5, with D unclear. Deletions cut 6 bases from V and 7 bases from J, with 15 bases between. Germline V CDR1 and CDR2: MNHEY, SVGAGI. The CDR3 has 13 residues. The CDR3 reads CASSSTQFSGYTF. The CDR3 DNA reads as TGTGCCAGCAGCTCGACACAATTCAGTGGCTACACCTTC.

The chain has TRBV15 and TRBJ1-3, with TRBD1 as a possible D gene (6 bases). Germline values: CDR1 LNHNV, CDR2 YYDKDF (reference sequence). Trimming stripped 1 base from V and 1 base from J, with 11 bases between. CDR3 size: 16 residues. The DNA of the CDR3 is TGTGCCACCAGCAGAGCAGGGGATCAATCTGGAAACACCATATATTTT. Translated: CATSRAGDQSGNTIYF.

This clone was detected only once. The V gene is TRBV5-1, the J gene TRBJ2-1; D remains ambiguous. CDR1 SGHRS and CDR2 YFSETQ come from the germline V gene. This CDR3 is 14 amino acids long. With 3 bases removed from V and 8 bases from J, the gap between germline ends came to 15 bases. The CDR3 is CASSWSEMKYEQFF. DNA for the CDR3: TGCGCCAGCAGCTGGAGCGAAATGAAGTATGAGCAGTTCTTC.

The chain links TRBV4-1 to TRBJ2-5; TRBD1 matches at 11 bases. The V gene end was trimmed by 2 bases and the J gene end by 5 bases; junction bases not matched to a gene: 7. The germline V gene encodes CDR1 MGHRA and CDR2 YSYEKL. This CDR3 has 16 residues. The CDR3 bases are TGCGCCAGCAGCCAACGGACAGGGGGCGCTTCGGAGACCCAGTACTTC. Translated: CASSQRTGGASETQYF.

V is TRBV5-1 and J is TRBJ1-1; D uncertain. The V gene's germline CDR1 is SGHRS and CDR2 YFSETQ. This CDR3 comprises 14 residues. The V gene lost 4 bases and the J gene lost 5 bases, with 15 bases spanning the gap. CDR3 residues: CASSPRKIDTEAFF. For the CDR3, the DNA is TGCGCCAGCAGCCCCCGAAAGATAGATACTGAAGCTTTCTTT. The full variable domain, its missing parts supplied by reference TRBV5-1 and TRBJ1-1, is KAGVTQTPRYLIKTRGQQVTLSCSPISGHRSVSWYQQTPGQGLQFLFEYFSETQRNKGNFPGRFSGRQFSNSRSEMNVSTLELGDSALYLCASSPRKIDTEAFFGQGTRLTVV.

V gene TRBV6-5 combines with J gene TRBJ2-2; no clear D. Germline CDR1 and CDR2: MNHEY and SVGAGI. This CDR3 has 14 amino acids. V was trimmed by 0 bases and J by 6 bases, leaving 8 bases between them. CDR3 protein: CASSYSSGPGELFF. CDR3 DNA: TGTGCCAGCAGTTACTCGAGTGGGCCCGGGGAGCTGTTTTTT.

The chain has TRBV9 and TRBJ2-1, with D hard to call. Germline CDR1 reads SGDLS; CDR2 reads YYNGEE. CDR3 length: 16 amino acids. V lost 2 bases and J 1 base, leaving 13 bases between the germline ends. The CDR3: CASSVFSTTSYNEQFF. CDR3 sequence (DNA): TGTGCCAGCAGCGTTTTTAGCACTACATCCTACAATGAGCAGTTCTTC.

V and J are TRBV28 and TRBJ1-2, with 9 bases matching TRBD1. The V gene's germline CDR1 is MDHEN and CDR2 SYDVKM. V was clipped by 4 bases and J by 5 bases; unmatched bases: 11. CDR3 length: 16 residues. Here the CDR3 DNA reads TGTGCCAGCAGTTCGCCCACTGGGACAGGGCGTTATGGCTACACCTTC. This encodes CASSSPTGTGRYGYTF.

The rearrangement links TRBV7-9 to TRBJ1-1; TRBD1 is a possible D gene (5 bases). CDR3 size: 15 residues. Trimming shortened V by 1 base and J by 5 bases, and 14 bases separated the two germline ends. CDR1 SEHNR and CDR2 FQNEAQ come from the germline V gene (reference sequence). CDR3 region: CASSLGRGAGTEAFF. DNA of the CDR3: TGTGCCAGCAGCTTAGGTCGCGGGGCGGGGACTGAAGCTTTCTTT.

The V and J genes are TRBV6-6 and TRBJ1-2; D is possibly TRBD1 (6 bases). The CDR3 contains 11 residues. Deletions cut 10 bases from V and 8 bases from J, with 14 bases between. Germline values: CDR1 MNHNY, CDR2 SVGAGI (reference sequence). CDR3 DNA sequence: TGTGCCACCACAGGGTTTAGGGGCTACACCTTC. It is translated as CATTGFRGYTF.

V is TRBV5-4 and J is TRBJ2-1; D unclear. V lost 0 bases and J 0 bases, leaving 7 bases between the germline ends. The CDR3 is 15 residues long. Germline V gene data show CDR1 as SGHNT and CDR2 as YYREEE (reference sequence). The CDR3 reads CASSLVAGSYNEQFF. The DNA for the CDR3 is TGTGCCAGCAGCTTGGTGGCTGGCTCCTACAATGAGCAGTTCTTC.